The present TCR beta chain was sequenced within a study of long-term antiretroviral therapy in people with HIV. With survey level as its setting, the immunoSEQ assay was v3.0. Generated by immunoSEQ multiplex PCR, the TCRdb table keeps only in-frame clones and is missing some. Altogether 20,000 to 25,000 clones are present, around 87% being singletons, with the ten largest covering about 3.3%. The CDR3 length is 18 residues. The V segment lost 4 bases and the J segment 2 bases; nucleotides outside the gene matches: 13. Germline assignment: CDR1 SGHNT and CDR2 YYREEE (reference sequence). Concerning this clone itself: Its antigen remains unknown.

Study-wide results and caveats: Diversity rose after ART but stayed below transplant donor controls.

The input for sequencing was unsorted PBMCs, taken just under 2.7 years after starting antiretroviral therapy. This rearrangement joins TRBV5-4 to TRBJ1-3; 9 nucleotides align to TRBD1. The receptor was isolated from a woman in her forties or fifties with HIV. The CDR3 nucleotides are TGTGCCAGCAGCGACCGGGACAGGGACTCCCTCGCTGGAAACACCATATATTTT. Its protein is CASSDRDRDSLAGNTIYF.